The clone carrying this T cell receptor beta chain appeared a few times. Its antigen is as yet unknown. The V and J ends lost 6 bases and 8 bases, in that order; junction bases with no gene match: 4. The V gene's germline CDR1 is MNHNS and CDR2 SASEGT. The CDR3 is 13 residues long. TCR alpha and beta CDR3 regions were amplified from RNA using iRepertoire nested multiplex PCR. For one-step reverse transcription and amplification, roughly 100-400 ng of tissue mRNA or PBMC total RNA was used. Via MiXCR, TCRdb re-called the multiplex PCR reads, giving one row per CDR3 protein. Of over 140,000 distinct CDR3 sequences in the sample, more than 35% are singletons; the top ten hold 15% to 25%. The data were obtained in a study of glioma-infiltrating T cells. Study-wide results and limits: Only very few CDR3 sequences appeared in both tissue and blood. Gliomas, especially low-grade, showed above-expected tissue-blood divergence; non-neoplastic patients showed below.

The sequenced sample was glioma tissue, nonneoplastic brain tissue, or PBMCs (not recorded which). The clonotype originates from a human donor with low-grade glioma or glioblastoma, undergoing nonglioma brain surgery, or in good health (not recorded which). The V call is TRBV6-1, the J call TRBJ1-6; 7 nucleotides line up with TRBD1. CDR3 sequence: CASRQGGYSPLHF. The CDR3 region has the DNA TGTGCCAGCAGGCAGGGGGGTTATTCACCCCTCCACTTT.